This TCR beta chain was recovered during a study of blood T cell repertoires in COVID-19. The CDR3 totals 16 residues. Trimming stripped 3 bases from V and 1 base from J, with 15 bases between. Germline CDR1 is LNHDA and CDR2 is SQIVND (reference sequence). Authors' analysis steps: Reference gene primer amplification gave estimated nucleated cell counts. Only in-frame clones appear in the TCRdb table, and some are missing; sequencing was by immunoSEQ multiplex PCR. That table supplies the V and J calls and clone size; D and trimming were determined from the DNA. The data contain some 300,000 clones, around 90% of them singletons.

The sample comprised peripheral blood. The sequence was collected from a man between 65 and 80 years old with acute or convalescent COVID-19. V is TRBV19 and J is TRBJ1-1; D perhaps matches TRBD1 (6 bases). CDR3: CASSILGGHPNTEAFF. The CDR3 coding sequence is TGTGCCAGTAGTATTTTAGGGGGACATCCGAACACTGAAGCTTTCTTT.